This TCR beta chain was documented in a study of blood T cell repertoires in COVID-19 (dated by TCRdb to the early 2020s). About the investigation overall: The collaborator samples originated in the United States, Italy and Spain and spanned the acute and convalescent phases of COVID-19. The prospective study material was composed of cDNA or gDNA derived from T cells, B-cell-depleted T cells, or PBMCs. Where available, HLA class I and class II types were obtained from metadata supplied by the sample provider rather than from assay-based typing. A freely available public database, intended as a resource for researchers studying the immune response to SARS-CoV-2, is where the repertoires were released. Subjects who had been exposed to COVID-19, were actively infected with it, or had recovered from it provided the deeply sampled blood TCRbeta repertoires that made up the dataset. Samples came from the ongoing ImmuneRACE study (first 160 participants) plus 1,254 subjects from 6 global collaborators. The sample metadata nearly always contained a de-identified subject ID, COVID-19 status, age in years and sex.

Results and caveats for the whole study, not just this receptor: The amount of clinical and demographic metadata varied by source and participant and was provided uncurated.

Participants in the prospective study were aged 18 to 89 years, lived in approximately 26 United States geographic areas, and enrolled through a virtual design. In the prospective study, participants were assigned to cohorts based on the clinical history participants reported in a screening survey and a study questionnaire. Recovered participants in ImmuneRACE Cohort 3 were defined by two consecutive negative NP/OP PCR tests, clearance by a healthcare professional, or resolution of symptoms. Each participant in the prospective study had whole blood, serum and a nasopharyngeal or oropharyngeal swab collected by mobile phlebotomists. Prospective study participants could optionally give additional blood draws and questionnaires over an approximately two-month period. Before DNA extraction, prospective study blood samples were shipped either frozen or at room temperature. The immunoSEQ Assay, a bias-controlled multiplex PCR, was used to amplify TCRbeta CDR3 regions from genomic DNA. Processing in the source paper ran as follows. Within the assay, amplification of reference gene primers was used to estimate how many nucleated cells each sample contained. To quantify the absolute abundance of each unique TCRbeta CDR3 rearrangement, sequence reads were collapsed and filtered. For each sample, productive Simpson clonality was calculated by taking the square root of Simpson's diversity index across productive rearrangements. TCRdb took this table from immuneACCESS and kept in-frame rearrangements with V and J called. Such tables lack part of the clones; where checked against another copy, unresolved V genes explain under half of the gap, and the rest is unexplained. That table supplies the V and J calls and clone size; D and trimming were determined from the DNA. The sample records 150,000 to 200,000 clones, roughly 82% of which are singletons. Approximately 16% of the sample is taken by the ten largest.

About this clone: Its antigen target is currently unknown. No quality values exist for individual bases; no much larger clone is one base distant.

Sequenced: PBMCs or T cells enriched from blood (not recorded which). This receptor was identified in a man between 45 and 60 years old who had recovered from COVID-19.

The bases read TGTGCCAGTAGGAGACAGGAGAACTATGGCTACACCTTC. This translates into CASRRQENYGYTF. The rearrangement combines TRBV19 with TRBJ1-2; 6 matching bases give a weak D call of TRBD1. Its CDR3 holds 13 amino acids, cysteine through phenylalanine. The CDR3 DNA has 39 bases and is translated from base 1. A distance of 10 bases separates the germline ends of V and J, which lose 6 bases and 2 bases respectively. The germline V gene (reference sequence) yields LNHDA for CDR1 and SQIVND for CDR2.